The clone carrying this T cell receptor beta chain was observed a handful of times. Its target is not known. The data are from a study of T cell responses to AZD1222 COVID-19 vaccine. Whole-study results and caveats: Repertoire sampling happened only post peak T cell response. Donor demographics were predominantly white British with a female majority; clonal diversity may be underestimated.

This CDR3 is 11 amino acids long. V shed 4 bases and J shed 6 bases, with 6 bases lying between them. Germline V gene lookup returns CDR1 LGHDT and CDR2 YNNKEL (reference sequence). Sequencing was performed with immunoSEQ multiplex PCR; in TCRdb, only in-frame clones are kept and a portion is missing. The sample consists of more than 95,000 clones, 90% of them appearing once. Sequenced material: peripheral blood, taken on day 0 of AZD1222 vaccination. The clonotype originates from an adult in good health. The chain couples TRBV3-1 (or the pseudogene TRBV3-2) to TRBJ1-1; no definite D call. In DNA, the CDR3 is TGTGCCAGCAGCCTGAAGGCTGAAGCTTTCTTT. Encoded protein: CASSLKAEAFF.